Listed below are T cell receptor beta chains from one sample, sequenced in a study of read filtering for tumor transcriptome and immune sequencing. Each CDR3 protein gets one entry after TCRdb re-called the reads with MiXCR. The table shows approximately 93,000 distinct CDR3 sequences, with under 25% occurring only once. The source material was a population of CD138-negative cells sorted from bone marrow. These receptors were obtained from a donor at least 40 years old with multiple myeloma. The CDR3 runs from the conserved cysteine through the conserved F or W. D genes are given only for firm matches. Clone size appears in some rows only: once, few, many, or a class for an expanded clone.

v_call	clone_size	d_call	j_call	cdr3_aa	cdr3_nt
TRBV20-1	many	-	TRBJ2-7	CSAKWAGEQYF	TGCAGTGCAAAGTGGGCGGGTGAGCAGTACTTC
TRBV28	many	-	TRBJ1-5	CASRLPGSMNQPQHF	TGTGCCAGCCGACTTCCAGGAAGTATGAATCAGCCCCAGCATTTT
TRBV5-1	-	-	TRBJ2-3	CASSMVADTQYF	TGCGCCAGCAGCATGGTGGCGGATACGCAGTATTTT
TRBV20-1	many	-	TRBJ1-1	CSARSGYTEAFF	TGCAGTGCTAGATCGGGGTACACTGAAGCTTTCTTT
TRBV6-1	many	-	TRBJ1-5	CASSDGWYSNQPQHF	TGTGCCAGCAGTGACGGGTGGTATAGCAATCAGCCCCAGCATTTT
TRBV27	few	TRBD1	TRBJ1-2	CASSLSGQGYGYTF	TGTGCCAGCAGTTTATCGGGACAGGGCTATGGCTACACCTTC
TRBV18	many	-	TRBJ1-2	CASSQGHDNYGYTF	TGTGCCAGCTCACAGGGACACGATAACTATGGCTACACCTTC
TRBV19	-	-	TRBJ1-1	CASSLRGANTEAFF	TGTGCCAGTAGCCTTCGGGGGGCGAACACTGAAGCTTTCTTT
TRBV20-1	few	TRBD2	TRBJ2-3	CRPSGGASDTQYF	TGCAGGCCTAGCGGGGGGGCTTCGGATACGCAGTATTTT
TRBV5-1	many	TRBD1	TRBJ1-2	CASSLPGQGVGYTF	TGCGCCAGCAGCCTACCGGGACAGGGGGTCGGCTACACCTTC
TRBV5-1	medium-sized	TRBD1	TRBJ1-5	CASSLKLSRGNNQPQHF	TGCGCCAGCAGCCTAAAGCTGTCCAGGGGGAACAATCAGCCCCAGCATTTT
TRBV28	many	TRBD1	TRBJ2-7	CASSSPRQGNSEF	TGTGCCAGCAGTTCTCCAAGACAGGGAAATTCGGAATTC
TRBV18	-	-	TRBJ2-2	CASSPRAGQNTGELFF	TGTGCCAGCTCACCACGTGCAGGACAGAACACCGGGGAGCTGTTTTTT
TRBV2	few	TRBD1	TRBJ2-7	CASRDRTYEQYF	TGTGCCAGCAGGGACAGGACCTACGAGCAGTACTTC
TRBV11-3	-	-	TRBJ1-1	CAISLVAVVNTEAFF	TGTGCCATCAGCTTAGTTGCAGTTGTAAACACTGAAGCTTTCTTT
TRBV20-1	many	-	TRBJ1-1	CSACRTAYTEAFF	TGCAGTGCTTGCAGGACGGCTTACACTGAAGCTTTCTTT
TRBV7-2	many	-	TRBJ2-3	CASNSGSGDTQYF	TGTGCCAGCAACTCAGGGTCTGGGGATACGCAGTATTTT
TRBV11-2	many	TRBD2	TRBJ2-3	CASSRSGSGGGSPDTQYF	TGTGCCAGCAGCCGCTCGGGGAGCGGGGGGGGCTCCCCAGATACGCAGTATTTT
TRBV20-1	-	TRBD2	TRBJ2-7	CSASYLAGASYEQYF	TGCAGTGCTAGTTATTTAGCGGGGGCATCCTACGAGCAGTACTTC
TRBV30	many	TRBD1	TRBJ1-2	CAWRPAGGYGYTF	TGTGCCTGGAGACCTGCAGGGGGCTATGGCTACACCTTC
TRBV13	many	TRBD1	TRBJ2-7	CASSLRGQGGEQYF	TGTGCCAGCAGCTTAAGGGGACAGGGAGGCGAGCAGTACTTC
TRBV13	-	TRBD2	TRBJ2-7	CASSSGLAPEDEQYF	TGTGCCAGCAGCTCCGGACTAGCCCCAGAAGACGAGCAGTACTTC
TRBV28	-	TRBD1	TRBJ2-3	CASRYGTGGLTDTQYF	TGTGCCAGCAGATATGGGACAGGGGGCCTCACAGATACGCAGTATTTT
TRBV28	many	-	TRBJ1-1	CASSLWGGGEAFF	TGTGCCAGCAGTTTATGGGGAGGAGGGGAAGCTTTCTTT
TRBV3-1	few	TRBD1	TRBJ1-3	CASSPDRASGRSGNTIYF	TGTGCCAGCAGCCCGGACAGGGCCTCCGGACGGTCTGGAAACACCATATATTTT
TRBV5-1	-	-	TRBJ1-1	CASSLGFGSENTEAFF	TGCGCCAGCAGCTTGGGTTTTGGATCAGAGAACACTGAAGCTTTCTTT
TRBV27	many	-	TRBJ2-2	CASSLRSGELFF	TGTGCCAGCAGTTTACGGTCCGGGGAGCTGTTTTTT
TRBV5-6	-	TRBD2	TRBJ2-2	CASSPRGGREELFF	TGTGCCAGCAGTCCTCGCGGGGGGCGGGAGGAGCTGTTTTTT
TRBV12-3/TRBV12-4	few	-	TRBJ1-5	CASSRNSNSNQPQHF	TGTGCCAGCAGCCGAAACAGTAATAGCAATCAGCCCCAGCATTTT
TRBV7-8	few	TRBD1	TRBJ1-2	CASSLAVQGYGYTF	TGTGCCAGCAGCTTAGCGGTACAGGGGTATGGCTACACCTTC
TRBV29-1	many	TRBD1	TRBJ1-4	CSALDREKLFF	TGCAGCGCCCTGGACAGGGAAAAACTGTTTTTT
TRBV29-1	-	-	TRBJ1-1	CSVEGITGRAFF	TGCAGCGTTGAAGGTATAACCGGGCGAGCTTTCTTT
TRBV5-1	-	TRBD1	TRBJ2-7	CASSQTGYEQYF	TGCGCCAGCAGCCAGACAGGGTACGAGCAGTACTTC
TRBV20-1	few	-	TRBJ1-2	CSAAALAGYTF	TGCAGTGCGGCAGCTTTGGCTGGCTACACCTTC
TRBV28	many	-	TRBJ1-1	CASSLSYRAGAFF	TGTGCCAGCAGTTTGTCTTATAGGGCCGGAGCTTTCTTT
TRBV12-3/TRBV12-4	-	-	TRBJ2-7	CASSFGGMGSEQYF	TGTGCCAGCAGTTTTGGGGGGATGGGTAGCGAGCAGTACTTC
TRBV19	-	-	TRBJ2-2	CASNSPNTGGLFF	TGTGCCAGTAACAGCCCAAACACCGGGGGGCTGTTTTTT
TRBV20-1	many	TRBD1	TRBJ1-1	CSAKAGGRTEAFF	TGCAGTGCCAAAGCAGGGGGCAGGACTGAAGCTTTCTTT
TRBV5-1	-	-	TRBJ1-4	CASSLGGGRGEKLFF	TGCGCCAGCAGCTTGGGCGGGGGCCGGGGAGAAAAACTGTTTTTT
TRBV3-1	many	-	TRBJ1-2	CASSREGHYGYTF	TGTGCCAGCAGCCGGGAGGGGCACTATGGCTACACCTTC
TRBV7-9	many	-	TRBJ2-5	CASSLFGGGGETQYF	TGTGCCAGCAGCTTATTTGGCGGGGGCGGGGAGACCCAGTACTTC
TRBV2	many	-	TRBJ1-1	CASSVSENTEAFF	TGTGCCAGCAGTGTGAGCGAGAACACTGAAGCTTTCTTT
TRBV4-1	few	-	TRBJ2-3	CASSQGSLVTGTDTQYF	TGCGCCAGCAGCCAAGGGTCATTAGTTACAGGCACAGATACGCAGTATTTT
TRBV20-1	many	-	TRBJ2-7	CSAMRDEQYF	TGCAGTGCTATGAGAGACGAGCAGTACTTC
TRBV6-6	many	-	TRBJ1-1	CASSYAQRTNTEAFF	TGTGCCAGCAGTTACGCGCAAAGGACGAACACTGAAGCTTTCTTT
TRBV12-3/TRBV12-4	few	TRBD1	TRBJ2-5	CASSSQTGAETQYF	TGTGCCAGCAGTTCCCAGACAGGGGCAGAGACCCAGTACTTC
TRBV6-2/TRBV6-3	many	-	TRBJ2-5	CASSSQGFGTQYF	TGTGCCAGCAGTTCACAGGGATTTGGGACCCAGTACTTC
TRBV28	many	TRBD2	TRBJ2-3	CASSPWSGETDTQYF	TGTGCCAGCAGCCCGTGGAGCGGGGAGACAGATACGCAGTATTTT
TRBV6-1	few	TRBD2	TRBJ2-1	CASTQLAGVYNEQFF	TGTGCCAGCACCCAACTAGCGGGGGTTTACAATGAGCAGTTCTTC
TRBV28	-	-	TRBJ2-5	CASSSKLQETQYF	TGTGCCAGCAGTTCCAAACTCCAAGAGACCCAGTACTTC
TRBV7-2	few	-	TRBJ1-1	CASSSLRSGPTEAFF	TGTGCCAGCAGCTCCCTGAGGTCAGGGCCGACTGAAGCTTTCTTT
TRBV10-3	few	-	TRBJ2-3	CAIGRASTDTQYF	TGTGCCATCGGACGGGCTAGCACAGATACGCAGTATTTT
TRBV5-5	-	-	TRBJ1-5	CASSLADGRQPQHF	TGTGCCAGCAGCTTAGCGGACGGACGGCAGCCCCAGCATTTT
TRBV20-1	many	TRBD2	TRBJ2-3	CSAPEMGGLAGPDTQYF	TGCAGTGCTCCCGAAATGGGGGGACTAGCGGGGCCAGATACGCAGTATTTT